This TCR beta chain stems from a study of T cell responses to AZD1222 COVID-19 vaccine. The study's findings and limits: After the peak T cell response, and only then, were repertoires sampled.

Some clones are missing from TCRdb's copy, which holds only in-frame ones; the method was immunoSEQ multiplex PCR. The data show about 130,000 clones, about 94% seen once. This clone was detected once. What it recognizes is unknown. CDR3 length: 16 residues. Germline V CDR1 and CDR2: SGHRS, YFSETQ. Trimming removed 4 bases from V and 4 bases from J, with 17 bases in between. This material consisted of peripheral blood, taken on day 0 of AZD1222 vaccination. This chain joins TRBV5-1 and TRBJ1-4; a possible D gene is TRBD1 (5 bases). The TCR originated in an adult in good health. This CDR3 is CASSLGTDSVNEKLFF. Written as DNA, the CDR3 is TGCGCCAGCAGCCTCGGGACGGACTCTGTTAATGAAAAACTGTTTTTT.